This T cell receptor beta chain was recovered during a study of brain metastases from non-small cell lung cancer (dated 2019 in TCRdb). General notes on the study: The study profiled the immune microenvironment of paired resected primary tumors and brain metastases from non-small-cell lung cancer patients.

CDR1 and CDR2, looked up from the germline V gene (reference sequence), are LGHDT and YNNKEL. Including the terminal cysteine and phenylalanine, the CDR3 comprises 15 residues. Only the CDR3 DNA stays, 45 bases, in frame from base 1. Germline trimming amounts to 4 bases on V and 2 bases on J, with 3 as the count of junction bases outside the gene matches. Concerning this clone: Its antigen has not been determined. No base quality values were provided; no much bigger clone lies one nucleotide off.

The cohort comprised over 35 patients with surgically resected non-small-cell lung cancer who had both primary tumor and brain metastasis specimens. Receptor amplification or capture employed the immunoSEQ multiplex PCR assay. T-cell receptor beta chain repertoire sequencing was performed alongside a 770-gene immune expression panel. TCRdb took this table from immuneACCESS and kept in-frame rearrangements with V and J called. Such tables lack part of the clones; where checked against another copy, unresolved V genes explain under half of the gap, and the rest is unexplained. In all, the sample holds over a thousand clones, and 84% of those were seen once. The top ten clonotypes cover around 10% of the sample.

This receptor chain uses TRBV3-1 (or the pseudogene TRBV3-2) and TRBJ2-7; the central 12 bases match TRBD2. This clonotype was sampled from a donor older than 35 with non-small cell lung cancer. Sequencing input: tumor-adjacent normal tissue. In nucleotide form, the sequence is TGTGCCAGCAGCCCTAGCGGGGGGGCCCCCTACGAGCAGTACTTC. This sequence encodes CASSPSGGAPYEQYF.